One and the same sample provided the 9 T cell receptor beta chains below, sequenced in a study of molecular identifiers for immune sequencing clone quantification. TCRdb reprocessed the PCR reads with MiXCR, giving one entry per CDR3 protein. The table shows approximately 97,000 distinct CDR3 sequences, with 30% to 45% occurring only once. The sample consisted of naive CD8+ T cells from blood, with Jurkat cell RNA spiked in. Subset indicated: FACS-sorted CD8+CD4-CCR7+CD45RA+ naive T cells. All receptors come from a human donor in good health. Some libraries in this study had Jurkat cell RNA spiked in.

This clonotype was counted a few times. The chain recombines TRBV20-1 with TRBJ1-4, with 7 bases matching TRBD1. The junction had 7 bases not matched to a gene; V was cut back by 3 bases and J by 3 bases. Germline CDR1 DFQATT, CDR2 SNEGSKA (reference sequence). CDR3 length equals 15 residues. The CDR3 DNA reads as TGCAGTGCTAGTTCCTACAGGGGTGCTAATGAAAAACTGTTTTTT. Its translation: CSASSYRGANEKLFF.

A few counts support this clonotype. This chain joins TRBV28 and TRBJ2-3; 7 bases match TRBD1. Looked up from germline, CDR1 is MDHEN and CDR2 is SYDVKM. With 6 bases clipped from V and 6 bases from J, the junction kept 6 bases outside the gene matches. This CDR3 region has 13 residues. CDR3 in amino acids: CASSETGADTQYF. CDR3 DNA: TGTGCCAGCAGCGAAACAGGGGCGGATACGCAGTATTTT.

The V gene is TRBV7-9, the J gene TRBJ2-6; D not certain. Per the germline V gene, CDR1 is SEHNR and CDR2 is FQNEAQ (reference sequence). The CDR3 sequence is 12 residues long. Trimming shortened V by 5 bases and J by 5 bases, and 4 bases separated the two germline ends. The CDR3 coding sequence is TGTGCCAGCAGCCACCGGGCCAACGTCCTGACTTTC. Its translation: CASSHRANVLTF.

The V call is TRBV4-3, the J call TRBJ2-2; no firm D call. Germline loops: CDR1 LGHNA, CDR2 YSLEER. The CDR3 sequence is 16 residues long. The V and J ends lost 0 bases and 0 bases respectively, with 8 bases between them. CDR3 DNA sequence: TGCGCCAGCAGCCAAGACAGAGCCGCGAACACCGGGGAGCTGTTTTTT. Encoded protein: CASSQDRAANTGELFF.

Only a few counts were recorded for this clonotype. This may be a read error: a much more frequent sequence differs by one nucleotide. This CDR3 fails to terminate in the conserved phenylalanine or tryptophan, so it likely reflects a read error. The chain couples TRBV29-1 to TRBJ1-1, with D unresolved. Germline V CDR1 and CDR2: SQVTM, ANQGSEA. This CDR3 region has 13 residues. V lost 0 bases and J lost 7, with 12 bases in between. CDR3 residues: CSVEERSADEAFY. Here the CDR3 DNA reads TGCAGCGTTGAAGAAAGGTCAGCCGATGAAGCTTTCTAT.

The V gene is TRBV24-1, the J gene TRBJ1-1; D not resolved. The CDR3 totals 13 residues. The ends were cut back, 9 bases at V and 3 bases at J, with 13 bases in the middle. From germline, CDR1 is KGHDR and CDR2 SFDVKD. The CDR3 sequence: CATCLGRDTEAFF. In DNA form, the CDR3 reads TGTGCCACCTGTTTAGGGAGGGACACTGAAGCTTTCTTT.

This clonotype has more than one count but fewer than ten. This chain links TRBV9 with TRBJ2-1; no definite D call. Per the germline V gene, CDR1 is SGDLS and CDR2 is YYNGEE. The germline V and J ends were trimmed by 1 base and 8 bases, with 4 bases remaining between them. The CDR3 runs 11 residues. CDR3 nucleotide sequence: TGTGCCAGCAGCGTAAGCTATGAGCAGTTCTTC. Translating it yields CASSVSYEQFF.

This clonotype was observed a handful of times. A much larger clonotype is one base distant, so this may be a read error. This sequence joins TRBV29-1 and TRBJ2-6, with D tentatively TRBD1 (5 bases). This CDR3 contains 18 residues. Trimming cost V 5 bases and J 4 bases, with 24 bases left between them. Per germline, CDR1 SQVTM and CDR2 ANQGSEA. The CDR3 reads CSVRTVRVNPLGANVLTF. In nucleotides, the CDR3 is TGCAGCGTTCGTACCGTCAGGGTCAACCCCCTAGGGGCCAACGTCCTGACTTTC.

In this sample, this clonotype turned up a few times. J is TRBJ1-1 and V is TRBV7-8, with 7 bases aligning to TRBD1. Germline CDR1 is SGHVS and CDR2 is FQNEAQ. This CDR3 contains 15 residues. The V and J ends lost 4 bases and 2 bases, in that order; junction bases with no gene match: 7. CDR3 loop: CASSWRQGLNTEAFF. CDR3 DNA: TGTGCCAGCAGCTGGAGACAGGGACTAAACACTGAAGCTTTCTTT.